Reported below is one T cell receptor beta chain. The antigen is undetermined. Germline lookup yields CDR1 ENHRY and CDR2 SYGVKD. The V end lost 0 bases, the J end lost 5 bases, and 13 bases lay between the germline ends. The CDR3 is 15 residues long. Repertoires were generated with immunoSEQ multiplex PCR, while TCRdb's copy carries only in-frame clones and drops some. The sample has roughly 40,000 clones, around 81% seen once. This specimen comes from a study of T cells in localized non-small cell lung cancer. Whole-study findings and limits: Paired adjacent lung recovered a median approximately 57 of the top 100 tumor clones. Overall survival was longer when the density of T cells in the blood was higher. Exceeding tumor, uninvolved adjacent lung had the highest T cell clonality.

The chain couples TRBV10-3 to TRBJ1-1; a weak D match, TRBD1 (6 bases). The source of this sequence is a male donor at least 60 years old with stage II lung adenocarcinoma. The sample was peripheral blood mononuclear cells, taken before any cancer treatment. The CDR3 sequence is CAISESSGAGTEAFF. The CDR3 DNA reads as TGTGCCATCAGTGAGTCCTCGGGGGCAGGGACTGAAGCTTTCTTT.